This entry concerns a single T cell receptor (beta chain). As yet, its antigen is unknown. The data stem from a study of shared clonotypes between healthy human individuals. Overall study context: Three plates each covered CD4 naive and memory; CD8 naive two, CD8 memory one. Study results and caveats: For sorted subsets, rarefaction showed incomplete sequencing despite large depth.

TCRdb's copy holds only in-frame clones and misses some; the assay was immunoSEQ multiplex PCR. The sample has about 110,000 clones, less than 80% seen once. The CDR3 extends over 13 amino acids. V lost 9 bases, J lost 4 bases, and 6 bases stayed unmatched. The germline V gene encodes CDR1 MRHNA and CDR2 SNTAGT. The study drew its donors from healthy HIV-negative adults without recent acute infections or vaccinations. Both CD45RO+ cells and CCR7-negative CD45RA+ TemRA cells were combined to make up CD8 memory. Sequencing input: memory CD8+ T cells sorted from blood. As to subset: CD45RO+ cells pooled with CCR7-negative TemRA cells. This receptor was taken from a woman younger than 45 in good health. V is TRBV6-4 and J is TRBJ2-1; 7 nucleotides line up with TRBD2. The CDR3, as DNA: TGTGCCAGAAAGCGGGAAAGATACAATGAGCAGTTCTTC. Its translation is CARKRERYNEQFF.